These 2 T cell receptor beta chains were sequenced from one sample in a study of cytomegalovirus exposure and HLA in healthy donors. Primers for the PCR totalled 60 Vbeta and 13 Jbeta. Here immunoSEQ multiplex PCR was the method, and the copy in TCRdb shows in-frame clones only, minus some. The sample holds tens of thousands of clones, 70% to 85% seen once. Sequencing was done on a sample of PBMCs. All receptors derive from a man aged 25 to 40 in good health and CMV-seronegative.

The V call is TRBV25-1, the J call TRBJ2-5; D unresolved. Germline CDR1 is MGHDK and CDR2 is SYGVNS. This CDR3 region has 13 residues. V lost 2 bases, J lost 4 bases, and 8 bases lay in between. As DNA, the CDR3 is TGTGCCAGCAGTGAAATAGCCCCAGAGACCCAGTACTTC. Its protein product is CASSEIAPETQYF.

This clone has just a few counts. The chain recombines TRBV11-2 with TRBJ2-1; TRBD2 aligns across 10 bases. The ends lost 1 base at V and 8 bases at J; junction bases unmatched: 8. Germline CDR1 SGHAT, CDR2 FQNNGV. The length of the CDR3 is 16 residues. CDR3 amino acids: CASSLGIAGGGDEQFF. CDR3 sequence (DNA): TGTGCCAGCAGCTTAGGGATAGCGGGAGGTGGCGATGAGCAGTTCTTC. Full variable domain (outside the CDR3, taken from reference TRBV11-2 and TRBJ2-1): EAGVAQSPRYKIIEKRQSVAFWCNPISGHATLYWYQQILGQGPKLLIQFQNNGVVDDSQLPKDRFSAERLKGVDSTLKIQPAKLEDSAVYLCASSLGIAGGGDEQFFGPGTRLTVL.